Each of the 30 T cell receptor beta chains below was sequenced from the same sample in a study of cytomegalovirus exposure and HLA in healthy donors. Vbeta (60) and Jbeta (13) primers were used in the PCR. Libraries were prepared by immunoSEQ multiplex PCR; TCRdb keeps only in-frame clonotypes and omits some of them. Listed are 100,000 to 150,000 clones; 1.5% to 2% falls within the top ten. Sequencing was carried out using PBMCs. The origin of the receptors is a man aged 18 to 30 in good health and CMV-seronegative.

The V call is TRBV27, the J call TRBJ1-2; D uncertain. The V end was cut by 5 bases, the J end by 2 bases, with 15 bases between. The CDR3 consists of 15 residues. Germline assignment: CDR1 MNHEY and CDR2 SMNVEV (reference sequence). CDR3 in amino acids: CASSPLVGQNYGYTF. CDR3 DNA: TGTGCCAGCAGTCCCCTGGTGGGCCAGAACTATGGCTACACCTTC.

V usage is TRBV19 and J usage is TRBJ1-1; D is uncertain. The CDR3 is 13 residues long. Germline CDR1 LNHDA, CDR2 SQIVND (reference sequence). Trimming took 5 bases from V and 0 from J, leaving 7 bases between them. CDR3 in DNA: TGTGCCAGTAGTGTCAAGCTGAACACTGAAGCTTTCTTT. Its translation is CASSVKLNTEAFF.

This chain uses TRBV28 with TRBJ1-3; 9 nucleotides align to TRBD1. The CDR3 spans 14 residues. CDR1 MDHEN and CDR2 SYDVKM come from the germline V gene. Trimming cost V 3 bases and J 5 bases; bases outside gene matches: 2. The CDR3 spells CASSFGQGRNTIYF. The CDR3 DNA reads TGTGCCAGCAGTTTTGGACAGGGGAGAAACACCATATATTTT.

The chain links TRBV28 to TRBJ2-7; the D gene is possibly TRBD2 (5 bases). V was cut by 5 bases and J by 11 bases, with 19 bases left in between. This CDR3 contains 13 residues. The germline gives CDR1 MDHEN, CDR2 SYDVKM. For the CDR3, the DNA is TGTGCCAGCAGTGTGGCCCCCGGGGTCCGGAAGTACTTC. Protein sequence: CASSVAPGVRKYF.

This sequence joins TRBV7-2 and TRBJ2-1; D is perhaps TRBD2 (6 bases). The CDR3 totals 17 residues. Germline V gene sequence: CDR1 SGHTA, CDR2 FQGNSA. Deletions cut 5 bases from V and 8 bases from J, with 25 bases between. The CDR3 nucleotides read TGTGCCAGCAGCCCAGGATTGACAGTTTTGCGCGGGGATGAGCAGTTCTTC. Its translation: CASSPGLTVLRGDEQFF.

The chain's CDR3 is CATSREAGFSYEQYF. CDR3 bases: TGTGCCACCAGCAGAGAGGCGGGCTTTTCCTACGAGCAGTACTTC. J is TRBJ2-5 and V is TRBV15, with a possible D match to TRBD2 (5 bases). The J call may be mistaken, given a closer DNA end match to TRBJ2-7. The germline CDR1 and CDR2 sequences are LNHNV and YYDKDF (reference sequence). The CDR3 is 15 residues long.

This sequence joins TRBV4-3 and TRBJ2-7; 9 nucleotides line up with TRBD1. The germline CDR1 and CDR2 sequences are LGHNA and YSLEER. The CDR3 totals 14 residues. V lost 4 bases to trimming and J lost 4 bases; unmatched junction nucleotides: 5. The DNA for the CDR3 is TGCGCCAGCAGCCCCGGGGGACAGGGATACGAGCAGTACTTC. Translating gives CASSPGGQGYEQYF.

The rearrangement uses TRBV6-4 and TRBJ1-5; 8 bases are shared with TRBD1. CDR1 is MRHNA and CDR2 is SNTAGT in the germline V gene. The V and J ends lost 2 bases and 9 bases, in that order; junction bases with no gene match: 3. The CDR3 is 13 residues long. The CDR3 loop reads CASSDGTGRPQHF. The CDR3 DNA reads TGTGCCAGCAGTGACGGGACAGGCAGGCCCCAGCATTTT.

The V call is TRBV29-1, the J call TRBJ2-7; D might be TRBD1 (5 bases). Germline V lookup: CDR1 SQVTM, CDR2 ANQGSEA. Trimming cost V 7 bases and J 5 bases, with 12 bases left between them. The CDR3 runs 11 residues. CDR3 DNA: TGCAGCGGGGGCGTAGGGAACGAGCAGTACTTC. Translating it yields CSGGVGNEQYF.

The gene calls are TRBV7-6 and TRBJ1-2; 7 nucleotides agree with TRBD1. CDR3 length equals 15 residues. Germline V CDR1 and CDR2: SGHVS, FNYEAQ. Trimming took 4 bases from V and 4 from J; bases not matched to a gene: 9. DNA for the CDR3: TGTGCCAGCAGCTCCACAGGGGTTCCACTCTATGGCTACACCTTC. Translation gives CASSSTGVPLYGYTF.

The chain recombines TRBV13 with TRBJ1-1; D may be TRBD1 (6 bases). Germline assignment: CDR1 PRHDT and CDR2 FYEKMQ (reference sequence). The CDR3 runs 13 residues. V was cut by 0 bases and J by 9 bases, with 11 bases left in between. The chain's CDR3 is CASSLGERGKAFF. The CDR3 DNA is TGTGCCAGCAGCTTAGGGGAAAGGGGGAAAGCTTTCTTT.

The gene calls are TRBV29-1 and TRBJ2-6, with D maybe TRBD1 (6 bases). This CDR3 contains 14 residues. The germline V gene has CDR1 SQVTM and CDR2 ANQGSEA. With 6 bases removed from V and 3 bases from J, the gap between germline ends came to 12 bases. The CDR3 DNA reads TGCAGCGTATCAGGGGCCAGTGGGGCCAACGTCCTGACTTTC. The encoded protein is CSVSGASGANVLTF.

This sequence joins TRBV29-1 and TRBJ1-4; D uncertain. Trimming pared 4 bases from V and 5 bases from J, leaving 11 bases between. CDR3 length: 13 residues. CDR1 and CDR2 from the germline V gene are SQVTM and ANQGSEA. This chain's CDR3 is CSVAEHENEKLFF. CDR3 nucleotides: TGCAGCGTTGCAGAACATGAAAATGAAAAACTGTTTTTT.

The rearrangement uses TRBV18 and TRBJ1-2; maybe TRBD1 (5 bases). This CDR3 has 13 residues. Germline V gene lookup returns CDR1 KGHSH and CDR2 LQKENI. V lost 3 bases and J lost 8, with 13 bases in between. CDR3 nucleotide sequence: TGTGCCAGCTCACCTACCGGGGGGAGCGGCTACACCTTC. Encoded protein: CASSPTGGSGYTF.

The J gene is TRBJ2-3, the V gene TRBV5-4, with 8 bases that match TRBD2. V was pared by 3 bases and J by 2 bases, with 8 bases of the junction left unmatched. There are 16 residues in the CDR3. Germline V gene lookup returns CDR1 SGHNT and CDR2 YYREEE (reference sequence). Here the CDR3 DNA reads TGTGCCAGCAGCTCTGGGACTAGGTACGACACAGATACGCAGTATTTT. Encoded protein: CASSSGTRYDTDTQYF. Full variable domain (rest looked up from reference TRBV5-4 and TRBJ2-3): ETGVTQSPTHLIKTRGQQVTLRCSSQSGHNTVSWYQQALGQGPQFIFQYYREEENGRGNFPPRFSGLQFPNYSSELNVNALELDDSALYLCASSSGTRYDTDTQYFGPGTRLTVL.

With regard to this clone: The sample contains more than one DNA sequence encoding this CDR3. The rearrangement uses TRBV19 and TRBJ2-2, with TRBD2 matching 8 bases. V dropped 3 bases and J dropped 5; count of bases not matched to a gene: 2. Looked up from germline, CDR1 is LNHDA and CDR2 is SQIVND (reference sequence). The CDR3 loop spans 14 amino acids. CDR3 in amino acids: CASSMSGGTGELFF. CDR3 sequence (DNA): TGTGCCAGTAGTATGTCGGGGGGGACCGGGGAGCTGTTTTTT.

This rearrangement joins TRBV11-2 to TRBJ1-6; no firm D call. This CDR3 spans 14 amino acids. Trimming removed 1 base at V and 3 bases at J, with 4 bases between. CDR1 and CDR2 from the germline V gene are SGHAT and FQNNGV. The CDR3 loop is CASSLGSYNSPLHF. The CDR3 DNA sequence: TGTGCCAGCAGCTTAGGCAGCTATAATTCACCCCTCCACTTT.

The chain joins TRBV4-3 to TRBJ1-1, with 9 positions matching TRBD1. The CDR3 sequence is 16 residues long. V shed 0 bases, J shed 7 bases, and the junction held 9 bases outside the gene matches. Germline CDR1 reads LGHNA; CDR2 reads YSLEER. The CDR3 DNA follows: TGCGCCAGCAGCCAAGATATGGGGACAGGGTTGGTTGAAGCTTTCTTT. Its protein product is CASSQDMGTGLVEAFF.

The chain employs TRBV4-3 and TRBJ2-7, with a weak D call TRBD1 (6 bases). CDR1 and CDR2 from the germline V gene are LGHNA and YSLEER. Deletions cut 3 bases from V and 9 bases from J, with 18 bases between. The CDR3 is 14 amino acids. In nucleotides, the CDR3 is TGCGCCAGCAGCCAGGCGACAGGTTCTGGGGGGCAGTACTTC. It specifies CASSQATGSGGQYF.

The chain combines TRBV6-1 with TRBJ2-7, with TRBD1 matching over 8 bases. Trimming took 10 bases from V and 5 from J; bases not matched to a gene: 10. This CDR3 contains 13 residues. Germline V gene sequence: CDR1 MNHNS, CDR2 SASEGT. CDR3 in DNA: TGTGCCACCCGGGAGACAGGGGTCCACGAGCAGTACTTC. This translates into CATRETGVHEQYF.

The CDR3 DNA reads TGTGCCAGCAGCGCGGGACTGAGTTACAATGAGCAGTTCTTC. This translates into CASSAGLSYNEQFF. The chain joins TRBV7-9 to TRBJ2-1; D possibly corresponds to TRBD2 (6 bases). CDR3 length: 14 residues. The V gene's germline CDR1 is SEHNR and CDR2 FQNEAQ (reference sequence). The V end lost 5 bases, the J end lost 4 bases, and 12 bases lay between the germline ends.

The gene calls are TRBV6-6 and TRBJ2-3; TRBD1 is a possible D gene (7 bases). The V gene's germline CDR1 is MNHNY and CDR2 SVGAGI (reference sequence). V lost 6 bases to trimming and J lost 2 bases, with 18 bases between them. CDR3 size: 16 residues. The CDR3 nucleotides are TGTGCCAGCAGGGGGACAGCGCGACTAGACACAGATACGCAGTATTTT. It codes for CASRGTARLDTDTQYF.

The chain links TRBV7-8 to TRBJ1-4; 8 positions match TRBD1. The V gene's germline CDR1 is SGHVS and CDR2 FQNEAQ. This CDR3 is 14 amino acids long. V lost 5 bases to trimming and J lost 10 bases; unmatched junction nucleotides: 9. The CDR3: CASSALLTGGKLFF. CDR3 nucleotides: TGTGCCAGCAGCGCTCTTTTAACAGGGGGAAAACTGTTTTTT.

The chain has TRBV6-1 and TRBJ2-5, with a weak D call TRBD1 (6 bases). The CDR3 loop spans 14 amino acids. Germline CDR1 is MNHNS and CDR2 is SASEGT. Deletions cut 6 bases from V and 1 base from J, with 12 bases between. CDR3 DNA: TGTGCCAGCAGGATCAGGGGCCCCCAAGAGACCCAGTACTTC. Translating it yields CASRIRGPQETQYF.

The chain joins TRBV6-1 to TRBJ2-5; 7 bases align to TRBD1. Germline V gene lookup returns CDR1 MNHNS and CDR2 SASEGT. This CDR3 is 14 amino acids long. V was clipped by 1 base and J by 3 bases; unmatched bases: 2. CDR3 sequence reads: CASSEGTGEETQYF. Here the CDR3 DNA reads TGTGCCAGCAGTGAAGGGACAGGAGAAGAGACCCAGTACTTC.

The rearrangement uses TRBV30 and TRBJ1-1, with TRBD1 matching 9 bases. CDR3 size: 12 residues. In germline, CDR1 is GTSNPN, CDR2 SVGIG (reference sequence). Unmatched junction bases numbered 3, after V lost 2 bases and J lost 8 bases. The CDR3 bases are TGTGCCTGGAGTAAACAGGGGGCCGAAGCTTTCTTT. Translated, it gives CAWSKQGAEAFF.

This sequence joins TRBV15 and TRBJ2-5; D perhaps matches TRBD1 (7 bases). V was clipped by 0 bases and J by 2 bases, with 10 bases between them. From germline, CDR1 is LNHNV and CDR2 YYDKDF (reference sequence). The CDR3 runs to 15 residues. The CDR3 here is CATSRDSGGQETQYF. The CDR3 DNA reads as TGTGCCACCAGCAGAGATTCAGGGGGGCAAGAGACCCAGTACTTC. Variable domain in full (rest from reference TRBV15 and TRBJ2-5): DAMVIQNPRYQVTQFGKPVTLSCSQTLNHNVMYWYQQKSSQAPKLLFHYYDKDFNNEADTPDNFQSRRPNTSFCFLDIRSPGLGDTAMYLCATSRDSGGQETQYFGPGTRLLVL.

The V and J genes are TRBV28 and TRBJ2-5, with 7 positions matching TRBD1. Germline CDR1 is MDHEN and CDR2 is SYDVKM. The CDR3 is 14 residues long. The V and J ends lost 6 bases and 0 bases, in that order; junction bases with no gene match: 4. CDR3 coding DNA: TGTGCCAGCAGGGGACAGTCGTACCAAGAGACCCAGTACTTC. Translated, it gives CASRGQSYQETQYF.

This chain links TRBV7-3 with TRBJ2-1; TRBD1 matches at 10 bases. Germline CDR1 reads SGHTA; CDR2 reads FQGTGA. The CDR3 spans 14 residues. The V gene end was trimmed by 5 bases and the J gene end by 10 bases; junction bases not matched to a gene: 8. CDR3 protein: CASSRDRGMSEQFF. In DNA, the CDR3 is TGTGCCAGCAGCCGGGACAGGGGCATGTCGGAGCAGTTCTTC.

V gene TRBV15 combines with J gene TRBJ1-4; 9 bases fit TRBD1. The V and J ends lost 5 bases and 5 bases, in that order; junction bases with no gene match: 3. The CDR3 is made up of 14 amino acids. The germline V gene encodes CDR1 LNHNV and CDR2 YYDKDF (reference sequence). The CDR3 spells CATSQDRGNEKLFF. CDR3 nucleotide sequence: TGTGCCACCAGCCAAGACAGGGGGAATGAAAAACTGTTTTTT.